Given below is one TCR beta chain in context. What antigen it recognizes has not been identified. No quality values exist for individual bases; no much larger clone is one base distant. CDR3 length: 14 amino acids, cysteine to phenylalanine. Here the CDR3 DNA is all that survives: 42 bases in frame from base 1. According to the germline V gene, CDR1 reads MNHEY and CDR2 reads SVGEGT. The junction carries 14 bases between V and J, which are trimmed by 7 bases and 5 bases respectively. These data are taken from a study of T-cell memory formation after mild COVID-19 (dated by TCRdb to the early 2020s). About the investigation overall: Most TCR sequence clusters were specific to one of the two donors. The cohort comprised two young, previously healthy adult volunteers, one female and one male. In two donors, T-cell clones that expanded and contracted after mild COVID-19 were followed by sequencing TCRalpha and TCRbeta repertoires longitudinally. Beyond this particular receptor, the publication reports: SARS-CoV-2 specificity of the second-wave clones peaking on day 37 was not confirmed. The detection of some responding clones in pre-infection memory suggests that pre-existing cross-reactive memory T cells joined the SARS-CoV-2 response. Only a couple of mild cases were covered by the study, and larger cohorts that include severe cases with pre-infection samples were considered necessary. Contracting CD4+ clones were found mainly in CM and EM memory subsets, while CD8+ clones were enriched in EMRA. Clones contracting from day 15 to 85 had balanced CD4/CD8 phenotypes, while a second wave expanding from day 15 to 37 was biased towards CD4+.

TCRdb records Illumina NovaSeq 6000 as the sequencer. TCRalpha and TCRbeta cDNA libraries were built by 5'RACE with constant-segment primers, adding sample barcodes and unique molecular identifiers. Trizol reagent was used to extract RNA from every sample. Libraries were amplified in two PCR steps, with a second sample barcode and Illumina TruSeq adapters added in the second step. Sequencing of the libraries was done on an Illumina NovaSeq, producing 2 x 150 bp paired-end reads. In the authors' own workflow: Reads were demultiplexed and collapsed into UMI-guided consensus sequences with migec v1.2.7. Using mixcr v2.1.11, the UMI consensuses were aligned to TRA and TRB V and J templates and assembled into clonotypes. A clonotype was counted as expanded or contracted only when both edgeR and NoisET called the clonotype significant, with the noise models trained on biological replicates. For edgeR calls, a false discovery rate-adjusted p below 0.01 and a log2 fold-change threshold of 1 were applied. As an exploratory analysis of dynamics, max-normalized trajectories of the 1000 most abundant clonotypes were examined by PCA with hierarchical clustering. Each responding clone was given a CD4 or CD8 phenotype based on the CD4+ and CD8+ repertoires, which had been sequenced separately. TCRdb handled the public reads itself, with Q25 trimming in fastp and clone calling in MiXCR, and kept productive beta chains. All rows with the same CDR3 protein become a single entry with the most common DNA and genes. TCRdb's processing, not the authors', yielded these V and J calls. The table for this sample lists about 250,000 distinct CDR3 sequences; over 15% of them were counted only once. The ten largest clones capture about 2% of the sample.

Ficoll-Paque density gradient centrifugation was used to isolate PBMCs. The TCR comes from an adult woman who had mild COVID-19 (a few samples of this study predate the infection). The sample titles of this study are shuffled in the database, so cell type and time point are left out; the donor was told from shared clones. This receptor chain uses TRBV6-2 or TRBV6-3 and TRBJ2-2, and perhaps TRBD2 as D gene, on 6 matching bases. Sequenced material: PBMCs or a T cell subset sorted from them (not recorded which). CDR3 loop: CASTPDGGTGELFF. The sequence in DNA is TGTGCCAGCACCCCGGACGGGGGTACCGGGGAGCTGTTTTTT.